Shown below are 18 T cell receptor beta chains from a single sample sequenced in a study of beta chain features in type 1 diabetes. Study outcomes and limitations: Type 1 diabetes patients had moderately but significantly shorter TCRB CDR3s in all four CD4+ subsets.

For these receptors, no antigen is known. The investigators reverse transcribed all of the isolated RNA, so they sequenced expressed TCRB transcripts. Here immunoSEQ multiplex PCR was the method, and the copy in TCRdb shows in-frame clones only, minus some. Among approximately 20,000 clones listed, 50% to 70% were seen once. Sequences were obtained from stem cell memory CD4+ T cells from blood. These TCRs come from a young man with type 1 diabetes.

The chain recombines TRBV6-5 with TRBJ1-2, with D possibly being TRBD1 (6 bases). The CDR3 has 13 residues. V shed 4 bases and J shed 8 bases, with 14 bases lying between them. Germline loops: CDR1 MNHEY, CDR2 SVGAGI. CDR3 residues: CASSSNTGRGYTF. In nucleotides, the CDR3 is TGTGCCAGCAGTTCTAATACAGGGCGCGGCTACACCTTC.

V and J are TRBV29-1 and TRBJ2-2; TRBD1 aligns across 9 bases. Per the germline V gene, CDR1 is SQVTM and CDR2 is ANQGSEA. V shed 7 bases, J shed 7 bases, and the junction held 10 bases outside the gene matches. The CDR3 covers 14 residues. CDR3 bases: TGCAGCGGACGGCGACAGGGGGATAGCGGGGAGCTGTTTTTT. It specifies CSGRRQGDSGELFF.

This clone has just a few counts. The J gene is TRBJ2-7, the V gene TRBV15; TRBD2 matches at 9 bases. The junction had 2 bases not matched to a gene; V was cut back by 3 bases and J by 2 bases. Germline V gives CDR1 LNHNV, CDR2 YYDKDF (reference sequence). This CDR3 has 14 amino acids. CDR3 sequence reads: CATSRVAGAYEQYF. The CDR3, as DNA: TGTGCCACCAGCAGGGTAGCGGGAGCCTACGAGCAGTACTTC.

The chain has TRBV9 and TRBJ1-2; TRBD1 matches at 8 bases. The CDR3 spans 14 residues. V was pared by 3 bases and J by 2 bases, with 3 bases of the junction left unmatched. Per germline, CDR1 SGDLS and CDR2 YYNGEE. CDR3 bases: TGTGCCAGCAGCGGACAGGGGCGGAACTATGGCTACACCTTC. This sequence encodes CASSGQGRNYGYTF.

This clone has just one count. V and J are TRBV28 and TRBJ2-5; 7 positions match TRBD1. The germline CDR1 and CDR2 sequences are MDHEN and SYDVKM. The V segment lost 5 bases and the J segment 4 bases; nucleotides outside the gene matches: 7. The length of the CDR3 is 14 residues. The CDR3 region is CASSRGQEAETQYF. Here the CDR3 DNA reads TGTGCCAGCAGTCGAGGACAGGAAGCAGAGACCCAGTACTTC.

This clone has only a few counts. CDR3 coding DNA: TGTGCCAGCAGCTTAGGACAGTCCAAAAACATTCAGTACTTC. Protein sequence: CASSLGQSKNIQYF. The chain uses TRBV7-2 and TRBJ2-4; TRBD1 might be the D (5 bases). Germline CDR1 and CDR2: SGHTA and FQGNSA. There are 14 residues in the CDR3. V was cut by 1 base and J by 2 bases, with 6 bases left in between.

This clone has more than one count but fewer than ten. The gene calls are TRBV18 and TRBJ2-3, with TRBD2 identical over 9 bases. CDR3 size: 15 residues. Germline trimming cut 2 bases from V and 2 bases from J; bases unmatched to any gene: 2. Germline-derived CDR1 and CDR2 are KGHSH and LQKENI. The DNA of the CDR3 is TGTGCCAGCTCACCAGGACTAGCGAACACAGATACGCAGTATTTT. Residues: CASSPGLANTDTQYF.

This clone has just a few counts. The genes are TRBV4-3 and TRBJ1-6; perhaps TRBD1 as D (5 bases). The V gene lost 1 base and the J gene lost 7 bases, with 11 bases spanning the gap. CDR3 length equals 15 residues. CDR1 and CDR2 (germline): LGHNA, YSLEER. CDR3 in DNA: TGCGCCAGCAGCCAAGGAGGCGGGACGAATTCACCCCTCCACTTT. Its protein is CASSQGGGTNSPLHF.

The chain joins TRBV7-8 to TRBJ2-2, with 8 bases fitting TRBD2. Germline V lookup: CDR1 SGHVS, CDR2 FQNEAQ. The CDR3 is made up of 14 amino acids. V was clipped by 3 bases and J by 6 bases; unmatched bases: 3. The chain's CDR3 is CASSFREGSGELFF. The CDR3, as DNA: TGTGCCAGCAGCTTCCGGGAGGGATCCGGGGAGCTGTTTTTT.

The chain couples TRBV28 to TRBJ2-1; perhaps TRBD2 as D (6 bases). The germline V and J ends were trimmed by 3 bases and 3 bases, with 12 bases remaining between them. This CDR3 spans 15 amino acids. Germline loops: CDR1 MDHEN, CDR2 SYDVKM. CDR3 residues: CASSFSGRGYNEQFF. In nucleotides, the CDR3 is TGTGCCAGCAGTTTCTCCGGGAGAGGCTACAATGAGCAGTTCTTC.

V and J are TRBV4-1 and TRBJ1-5; no clear D gene. V was pared by 1 base and J by 4 bases, with 8 bases between. CDR1 MGHRA and CDR2 YSYEKL come from the germline V gene. The CDR3 runs to 14 residues. This chain's CDR3 is CASSQGSRNQPQHF. The CDR3 DNA is TGCGCCAGCAGCCAAGGATCCAGAAATCAGCCCCAGCATTTT.

The chain joins TRBV6-1 to TRBJ1-5, with D tentatively TRBD1 (5 bases). V lost 1 base, J lost 5 bases, and 12 bases lay in between. Germline V gene sequence: CDR1 MNHNS, CDR2 SASEGT. The CDR3 length is 15 residues. Here the CDR3 reads CASSEDRDWDQPQHF. CDR3 bases: TGTGCCAGCAGTGAAGACCGGGACTGGGATCAGCCCCAGCATTTT.

This clone was seen a handful of times. The chain employs TRBV2 and TRBJ2-5; 8 nucleotides agree with TRBD1. The germline V gene encodes CDR1 SNHLY and CDR2 FYNNEI. The CDR3 runs to 12 residues. V lost 6 bases, J lost 4 bases, and 1 base stayed unmatched. CDR3 sequence reads: CASRDRAETQYF. The CDR3 DNA reads TGTGCCAGCAGGGACAGGGCAGAGACCCAGTACTTC.

V gene TRBV5-1 combines with J gene TRBJ2-3, with 7 bases lining up with TRBD2. V lost 3 bases, J lost 5 bases, and 6 bases stayed unmatched. The CDR3 consists of 14 residues. CDR1 is SGHRS, CDR2 YFSETQ, per germline. DNA of the CDR3: TGCGCCAGCAGCTCACAAACGGGAGGAGATACGCAGTATTTT. This encodes CASSSQTGGDTQYF.

Written as DNA, the CDR3 is TGTGCCAGCAGCTTTTTTGAGGGGGCGAGAGAAAAACTGTTTTTT. Its protein product is CASSFFEGAREKLFF. The chain couples TRBV7-2 to TRBJ1-4, with TRBD1 matching 7 bases. This CDR3 is built from 15 residues. Germline values: CDR1 SGHTA, CDR2 FQGNSA. V trimming: 3 bases; J trimming: 8 bases; junction bases outside the gene matches: 9.

The V and J genes are TRBV9 and TRBJ2-3, with D possibly being TRBD2 (6 bases). V gave up 5 bases and J gave up 0 bases, with 7 bases separating them. Germline-derived CDR1 and CDR2 are SGDLS and YYNGEE. The CDR3 consists of 13 residues. The CDR3 DNA reads as TGTGCCAGCAGGGAGGGGAGCACAGATACGCAGTATTTT. Translating it yields CASREGSTDTQYF.

This chain uses TRBV5-1 with TRBJ1-1; D possibly corresponds to TRBD1 (5 bases). The CDR3 spans 13 residues. Germline V lookup: CDR1 SGHRS, CDR2 YFSETQ. The V gene lost 2 bases and the J gene lost 8 bases, with 13 bases spanning the gap. The CDR3 region is CASSFSVQGEAFF. CDR3 nucleotides: TGCGCCAGCAGCTTCTCGGTTCAGGGAGAAGCTTTCTTT.

J is TRBJ2-5 and V is TRBV30; tentatively, D is TRBD1 (6 bases). Trimming took off 1 base at V and 7 bases at J, with 13 bases between the two ends. The germline V gene has CDR1 GTSNPN and CDR2 SVGIG (reference sequence). The CDR3 consists of 13 residues. CDR3 in amino acids: CAWSDRDGGTQYF. The CDR3 DNA follows: TGTGCCTGGAGTGACAGGGACGGTGGGACCCAGTACTTC.